This passage covers 25 T cell receptor beta chains from one sample sequenced in a study of blood T cell repertoires in COVID-19. Only in-frame clones appear in the TCRdb table, and some are missing; sequencing was by immunoSEQ multiplex PCR. The sample carries 300,000 to 450,000 clones, around 85% recorded once. Sequencing used peripheral blood. The receptors were gathered from a woman in her late teens or twenties with acute or convalescent COVID-19.

This clone was seen at least ten times. V and J are TRBV2 and TRBJ2-6, with no clear D. Looked up from germline, CDR1 is SNHLY and CDR2 is FYNNEI. Trimming took off 6 bases at V and 0 bases at J, with 3 bases between the two ends. CDR3 length: 13 residues. CDR3: CASSISGANVLTF. CDR3 DNA sequence: TGTGCCAGCAGCATCTCTGGGGCCAACGTCCTGACTTTC.

This clone occurred a few times. The CDR3 protein is CASFRETVFATNEKLFF. DNA for the CDR3: TGTGCCAGCTTTCGGGAGACAGTATTTGCAACTAATGAAAAACTGTTTTTT. The chain combines TRBV5-6 with TRBJ1-4, with a tentative D call TRBD1 (5 bases). V was clipped by 7 bases and J by 0 bases, with 19 bases between them. This CDR3 region has 17 residues. CDR1 is SGHDT and CDR2 is YYEEEE in the germline V gene.

The rearrangement joins TRBV27 to TRBJ1-1; D may be TRBD1 (6 bases). Germline CDR1 is MNHEY and CDR2 is SMNVEV (reference sequence). The CDR3 loop spans 14 amino acids. The germline V and J ends were trimmed by 7 bases and 1 base, with 13 bases remaining between them. The CDR3 DNA reads TGTGCCAGCACCGGGACAAGGGGGAACACTGAAGCTTTCTTT. This codes for CASTGTRGNTEAFF.

The chain is built from TRBV19 and TRBJ2-2, with a weak D call TRBD1 (5 bases). CDR1 is LNHDA and CDR2 is SQIVND in the germline V gene (reference sequence). The germline V and J ends were trimmed by 6 bases and 1 base, with 9 bases remaining between them. The CDR3 has 14 residues. The CDR3 bases are TGTGCCAGTAGGGGGCAGGGGAACACCGGGGAGCTGTTTTTT. Amino acids: CASRGQGNTGELFF.

This clone was seen only once. The chain combines TRBV15 with TRBJ1-2; unclear D gene. With 0 bases removed from V and 1 base from J, the gap between germline ends came to 6 bases. The CDR3 is 14 amino acids. Germline-derived CDR1 and CDR2 are LNHNV and YYDKDF (reference sequence). The CDR3 region has the DNA TGTGCCACCAGCAGAGAGGCAGATAACTATGGCTACACCTTC. Protein product: CATSREADNYGYTF.

This chain connects TRBV7-3 to TRBJ1-1; D may be TRBD1 (5 bases). Between the trimmed V and J ends, which lost 1 base and 4 bases, there was a span of 10 bases. Germline values: CDR1 SGHTA, CDR2 FQGTGA. The CDR3 is 14 residues long. CDR3 protein: CASSLMEGSTEAFF. The CDR3 coding sequence is TGTGCCAGCAGCTTAATGGAGGGGAGCACTGAAGCTTTCTTT.

V gene TRBV4-1 combines with J gene TRBJ2-5; D is unresolved. Trimming cost V 1 base and J 2 bases, with 8 bases left between them. This CDR3 is built from 14 residues. CDR1 is MGHRA and CDR2 is YSYEKL in the germline V gene. The CDR3 reads CASSQGQRQETQYF. The CDR3 DNA follows: TGCGCCAGCAGCCAAGGGCAGCGACAAGAGACCCAGTACTTC.

The chain uses TRBV5-1 and TRBJ2-7, with 7 bases identical to TRBD1. CDR1 is SGHRS and CDR2 is YFSETQ in the germline V gene. V was pared by 0 bases and J by 4 bases, with 7 bases of the junction left unmatched. The CDR3 runs to 15 residues. This CDR3 reads CASSLEFDRDYEQYF. The CDR3 DNA follows: TGCGCCAGCAGCTTGGAATTCGACAGGGATTACGAGCAGTACTTC. Supplemented by reference TRBV5-1 and TRBJ2-7, the full variable domain reads KAGVTQTPRYLIKTRGQQVTLSCSPISGHRSVSWYQQTPGQGLQFLFEYFSETQRNKGNFPGRFSGRQFSNSRSEMNVSTLELGDSALYLCASSLEFDRDYEQYFGPGTRLTVT.

The V and J genes are TRBV6-5 and TRBJ1-5; no firm D call. V was trimmed by 5 bases and J by 4 bases, leaving 6 bases between them. There are 12 residues in the CDR3. Germline CDR1 and CDR2: MNHEY and SVGAGI. The CDR3 DNA reads TGTGCCAGCAGTCCCCCGAATCAGCCCCAGCATTTT. Protein product: CASSPPNQPQHF.

This chain uses TRBV6-6 with TRBJ1-4; a possible D gene is TRBD1 (5 bases). This CDR3 region has 14 residues. CDR1 MNHNY and CDR2 SVGAGI come from the germline V gene (reference sequence). Trimming cost V 5 bases and J 1 base, with 8 bases left between them. CDR3 nucleotides: TGTGCCAGCAGTCCCAGGGAAACTAATGAAAAACTGTTTTTT. Translation: CASSPRETNEKLFF.

The CDR3 reads CASSLEGAGPLNQPQHF. The CDR3 region has the DNA TGTGCCAGCAGCTTAGAAGGGGCAGGGCCCCTGAATCAGCCCCAGCATTTT. The chain couples TRBV7-9 to TRBJ1-5, with TRBD1 as a possible D gene (5 bases). The CDR3 has 17 amino acids. The V gene lost 1 base and the J gene lost 4 bases, with 17 bases spanning the gap. Germline values: CDR1 SEHNR, CDR2 FQNEAQ (reference sequence).

The gene calls are TRBV6-1 and TRBJ2-5; no reliable D call. Germline V gene sequence: CDR1 MNHNS, CDR2 SASEGT. The ends were cut back, 1 base at V and 3 bases at J, with 9 bases in the middle. This CDR3 spans 14 amino acids. DNA for the CDR3: TGTGCCAGCAGTGAAGGCGGCGCAGAAGAGACCCAGTACTTC. It yields the protein CASSEGGAEETQYF.

The chain combines TRBV5-3 with TRBJ2-2; 8 bases agree with TRBD2. TRBV5-3 is an ORF, and what it does is uncertain. V trimming: 4 bases; J trimming: 4 bases; junction bases outside the gene matches: 15. This CDR3 is 18 amino acids long. CDR3 protein: CARSTWARREAATGELFF. In DNA, the CDR3 is TGTGCCAGAAGCACCTGGGCAAGGCGGGAGGCGGCCACCGGGGAGCTGTTTTTT.

CDR3 in amino acids: CASWNSRGFGEAFF. CDR3 in DNA: TGTGCCAGTTGGAACTCCAGGGGCTTCGGTGAAGCTTTCTTT. V usage is TRBV3-1 (or the pseudogene TRBV3-2) and J usage is TRBJ1-1, with D tentatively TRBD1 (6 bases). The V gene lost 9 bases and the J gene lost 7 bases, with 21 bases spanning the gap. Per germline, CDR1 LGHDT and CDR2 YNNKEL (reference sequence). This CDR3 is 14 amino acids long.

The count of this clone is one. The chain has TRBV27 and TRBJ2-7, with 7 bases identical to TRBD2. The germline gives CDR1 MNHEY, CDR2 SMNVEV (reference sequence). CDR3 length: 14 amino acids. The V gene end was trimmed by 2 bases and the J gene end by 4 bases; junction bases not matched to a gene: 5. DNA of the CDR3: TGTGCCAGCAGTTTAGGGACTATCGGGTACGAGCAGTACTTC. It yields the protein CASSLGTIGYEQYF.

This clone came up once. The CDR3 loop reads CAWITGLTEAFF. The CDR3 DNA is TGTGCCTGGATTACAGGGCTCACTGAAGCTTTCTTT. The genes are TRBV30 and TRBJ1-1, with D possibly matching TRBD1 (6 bases). V lost 4 bases, J lost 4 bases, and 10 bases lay in between. Germline CDR1 and CDR2: GTSNPN and SVGIG (reference sequence). This CDR3 comprises 12 residues. Full variable domain (remainder filled in from reference TRBV30 and TRBJ1-1): SQTIHQWPATLVQPVGSPLSLECTVEGTSNPNLYWYRQAAGRGLQLLFYSVGIGQISSEVPQNLSASRPQDRQFILSSKKLLLSDSGFYLCAWITGLTEAFFGQGTRLTVV.

The chain carries TRBV19 and TRBJ2-3, with a weak D call TRBD1 (6 bases). V lost 8 bases and J 3 bases, leaving 15 bases between the germline ends. This CDR3 contains 14 residues. The germline CDR1 and CDR2 sequences are LNHDA and SQIVND (reference sequence). CDR3 nucleotides: TGTGCCAGTCAGACCGGGCAGGGGACAGATACGCAGTATTTT. Protein product: CASQTGQGTDTQYF.

Here the CDR3 reads CASSGEGDTEAFF. The CDR3 coding sequence is TGTGCCAGCAGCGGCGAAGGAGACACTGAAGCTTTCTTT. The genes are TRBV7-6 and TRBJ1-1, with D unresolved. There are 13 residues in the CDR3. Germline assignment: CDR1 SGHVS and CDR2 FNYEAQ. Trimming pared 5 bases from V and 3 bases from J, leaving 10 bases between.

This clone appeared a few times. Other nucleotide sequences from this sample produce the same CDR3. The rearrangement joins TRBV5-1 to TRBJ1-1, with unresolved D. V shed 1 base and J shed 0 bases, with 7 bases lying between them. CDR3 length equals 14 residues. The V gene's germline CDR1 is SGHRS and CDR2 YFSETQ. CDR3 protein: CASSLQNMNTEAFF. The CDR3, as DNA: TGCGCCAGCAGCTTGCAGAACATGAACACTGAAGCTTTCTTT. The entire variable domain, with the rest obtained from reference TRBV5-1 and TRBJ1-1, is as follows: KAGVTQTPRYLIKTRGQQVTLSCSPISGHRSVSWYQQTPGQGLQFLFEYFSETQRNKGNFPGRFSGRQFSNSRSEMNVSTLELGDSALYLCASSLQNMNTEAFFGQGTRLTVV.

This chain joins TRBV20-1 and TRBJ1-1; tentative D call: TRBD1 (6 bases). Trimming pared 3 bases from V and 10 bases from J, leaving 21 bases between. The CDR3 runs to 14 residues. Germline CDR1 reads DFQATT; CDR2 reads SNEGSKA (reference sequence). CDR3 sequence: CSASESGQFFLAFF. CDR3 nucleotides: TGCAGTGCTAGTGAATCCGGACAGTTCTTTCTAGCTTTCTTT.

In its sample, this clone was seen a few times. The genes are TRBV21-1 and TRBJ1-1. TRBV21-1 is assigned pseudogene status. The CDR3 is made up of 15 amino acids. The CDR3, as DNA: TGTGCCAGCACCTGTCGAGGGCCGATGAACACTGAAGCTTTCTTT. Amino acid sequence: CASTCRGPMNTEAFF.

This clone was seen a few times. This chain's CDR3 is CASSSTGIGEKLFF. Here the CDR3 DNA reads TGTGCCAGCAGTTCGACAGGGATAGGTGAAAAACTGTTTTTT. The chain couples TRBV27 to TRBJ1-4, with 7 bases matching TRBD1. In germline, CDR1 is MNHEY, CDR2 SMNVEV (reference sequence). V lost 4 bases to trimming and J lost 7 bases; unmatched junction nucleotides: 6. The CDR3 contains 14 residues.

The rearrangement links TRBV10-3 to TRBJ1-2; D is uncertain. This CDR3 contains 16 residues. V lost 3 bases, J lost 4 bases, and 18 bases lay in between. Germline CDR1 reads ENHRY; CDR2 reads SYGVKD. CDR3 loop: CAISDRAEALAYGYTF. CDR3 sequence (DNA): TGTGCCATCAGTGATCGCGCGGAGGCGCTTGCCTATGGCTACACCTTC.

The chain links TRBV11-2 to TRBJ2-1; weak D call: TRBD1 (6 bases). The germline V gene has CDR1 SGHAT and CDR2 FQNNGV. The V end was cut by 5 bases, the J end by 0 bases, with 11 bases between. The CDR3 extends over 15 amino acids. CDR3 amino acids: CASSLQGSSYNEQFF. DNA for the CDR3: TGTGCCAGCAGCCTCCAGGGGAGCTCCTACAATGAGCAGTTCTTC.

The chain combines TRBV28 with TRBJ1-1; possible D gene TRBD1, 6 bases. The length of the CDR3 is 12 residues. Trimming stripped 8 bases from V and 5 bases from J, with 12 bases between. Germline CDR1 is MDHEN and CDR2 is SYDVKM. CDR3: CASGGGPTEAFF. CDR3 sequence (DNA): TGTGCCAGCGGGGGGGGGCCAACTGAAGCTTTCTTT.